This T cell receptor (beta chain) was recovered during a study of STAT5B mutations in CD4+ large granular lymphocyte leukemia. On the study more broadly: Healthy donors showed HLA-associated enrichment of the CDR3 'QG' motif.

Using immunoSEQ multiplex PCR, the repertoire was profiled, and TCRdb retains in-frame clones only, with some absent. The repertoire holds tens of thousands of clones, with around 84% as singletons. Healthy controls were blood donor buffy coats. The specimen was CD4+ T cells from blood buffy coats. The TCR was taken from a human donor in good health.

The CDR3 region has the DNA TGTGCCAGCAGCACCCGGGACACCATCAACACTGAAGCTTTCTTT. Translated, it gives CASSTRDTINTEAFF. The V call is TRBV7-9, the J call TRBJ1-1; TRBD1 is a possible D gene (6 bases). V dropped 5 bases and J dropped 2 bases, with 15 bases sitting between them. CDR1 and CDR2 from the germline V gene are SEHNR and FQNEAQ (reference sequence). The CDR3 is 15 amino acids.